The 7 T cell receptor beta chains in this list originate from one sample, sequenced in a study of T cell changes during pregnancy in multiple sclerosis. Repertoires were generated with immunoSEQ multiplex PCR, while TCRdb's copy carries only in-frame clones and drops some. The table lists about 39,000 clones, about nine tenths of them singletons, with under 0.55% in the top ten. The sample was CD4+ T cells from peripheral blood mononuclear cells, taken in the first trimester of pregnancy. Receptors were obtained from a female donor in good health, enrolled as a control in a pregnancy study.

This clone was seen more than once but under ten times. The rearrangement joins TRBV7-2 to TRBJ1-2; tentative D call: TRBD1 (6 bases). Trimming took 5 bases from V and 6 from J, leaving 19 bases between them. This CDR3 contains 15 residues. Germline V gene lookup returns CDR1 SGHTA and CDR2 FQGNSA. The CDR3 loop reads CASSSKGRGANGYTF. Written as DNA, the CDR3 is TGTGCCAGCAGCAGCAAAGGTCGGGGGGCGAATGGCTACACCTTC.

This chain uses TRBV9 with TRBJ2-1, with 8 bases that match TRBD2. Germline loops: CDR1 SGDLS, CDR2 YYNGEE. The CDR3 contains 15 residues. With 0 bases clipped from V and 10 bases from J, the junction kept 9 bases outside the gene matches. The CDR3 spells CASSVEPGGETEQFF. CDR3 bases: TGTGCCAGCAGCGTAGAACCCGGGGGGGAGACAGAGCAGTTCTTC.

On this clone itself: At one of its ends the junction is not consistent with the germline gene, which may arise from a read error. The chain recombines TRBV7-7 with TRBJ2-1; 13 nucleotides match TRBD2. Germline values: CDR1 SSHAT, CDR2 FNYEAQ (reference sequence). CDR3 length: 18 amino acids. The CDR3 here is CASSRLAGGPDSYNEQFF. The CDR3 DNA reads as TGTGCTAGCAGCCGACTAGCGGGGGGACCTGACTCCTACAATGAGCAGTTCTTC. Full variable domain (missing parts from reference TRBV7-7 and TRBJ2-1): GAGVSQSPRYKVTKRGQDVTLRCDPISSHATLYWYQQALGQGPEFLTYFNYEAQPDKSGLPSDRFSAERPEGSISTLTIQRTEQRDSAMYRCASSRLAGGPDSYNEQFFGPGTRLTVL.

V is TRBV5-6 and J is TRBJ1-5; 9 nucleotides line up with TRBD1. The CDR3 contains 15 residues. The V gene end was trimmed by 0 bases and the J gene end by 5 bases; junction bases not matched to a gene: 3. Germline V lookup: CDR1 SGHDT, CDR2 YYEEEE. The CDR3 coding sequence is TGTGCCAGCAGCTTGGGGGACAGGGCCCATCAGCCCCAGCATTTT. Its translation: CASSLGDRAHQPQHF.

V and J are TRBV2 and TRBJ1-6; D is unresolved. Trimming took 9 bases from V and 7 from J, leaving 16 bases between them. The CDR3 consists of 14 residues. Germline-derived CDR1 and CDR2 are SNHLY and FYNNEI. CDR3 protein: CARGTAGGNSPLHF. The CDR3 nucleotides read TGTGCCAGAGGCACCGCAGGAGGAAATTCACCCCTCCACTTT.

The chain recombines TRBV7-8 with TRBJ1-5; D not certain. The CDR3 has 13 amino acids. Germline loops: CDR1 SGHVS, CDR2 FQNEAQ. V was cut by 5 bases and J by 5 bases, with 10 bases left in between. CDR3 coding DNA: TGTGCCAGCAGCCAGGAGGTCTATCAGCCCCAGCATTTT. Its protein is CASSQEVYQPQHF. Full variable domain (rest looked up from reference TRBV7-8 and TRBJ1-5): GAGVSQSPRYKVAKRGQDVALRCDPISGHVSLFWYQQALGQGPEFLTYFQNEAQLDKSGLPSDRFFAERPEGSVSTLKIQRTQQEDSAVYLCASSQEVYQPQHFGDGTRLSIL.

The rearrangement joins TRBV21-1 to TRBJ1-5. TRBV21-1 is a pseudogene locus. The CDR3 consists of 14 residues. Here the CDR3 reads CASSKGGDNQPQHF. The CDR3 DNA sequence: TGTGCCAGCAGCAAAGGGGGGGACAATCAGCCCCAGCATTTT.